The 27 T cell receptor beta chains given below trace back to one sample, sequenced in a study of cytomegalovirus exposure and HLA in healthy donors. Use of 60 Vbeta and 13 Jbeta primers characterized the PCR. Repertoires were generated with immunoSEQ multiplex PCR, while TCRdb's copy carries only in-frame clones and drops some. The sample has approximately 76,000 clones; over 60% are singletons. The sample consisted of PBMCs. These receptors originate from a woman in her forties in good health and CMV-seropositive.

V usage is TRBV4-3 and J usage is TRBJ1-3; D is uncertain. The germline V gene encodes CDR1 LGHNA and CDR2 YSLEER. V was trimmed by 0 bases and J by 3 bases, leaving 12 bases between them. The CDR3 has 16 amino acids. DNA for the CDR3: TGCGCCAGCAGCCAAGATGGAGCCCGGGTTGGAAACACCATATATTTT. Translated: CASSQDGARVGNTIYF.

The gene calls are TRBV10-1 and TRBJ2-7; 7 bases agree with TRBD1. The CDR3 is made up of 15 amino acids. CDR1 WNHNN and CDR2 SYGVQD come from the germline V gene (reference sequence). The junction had 8 bases not matched to a gene; V was cut back by 3 bases and J by 3 bases. The CDR3 loop reads CASSEDRDRNYEQYF. The CDR3 DNA is TGCGCCAGCAGTGAAGACCGGGACAGAAACTACGAGCAGTACTTC.

A few counts support this clone. The chain couples TRBV7-9 to TRBJ1-5, with D perhaps matching TRBD1 (5 bases). The CDR3 totals 14 residues. Deletions cut 4 bases from V and 7 bases from J, with 14 bases between. In germline, CDR1 is SEHNR, CDR2 FQNEAQ (reference sequence). The CDR3 DNA reads as TGTGCCAGCAGCTGGGGCGCGCCGGAACAGCCCCAGCATTTT. Protein sequence: CASSWGAPEQPQHF.

The CDR3: CASSQEGLALTDTQYF. DNA for the CDR3: TGCGCCAGCAGCCAAGAAGGACTAGCGCTCACAGATACGCAGTATTTT. The rearrangement links TRBV4-1 to TRBJ2-3; 9 bases line up with TRBD2. The CDR3 is 16 amino acids. V dropped 0 bases and J dropped 2; count of bases not matched to a gene: 3. Germline CDR1 MGHRA, CDR2 YSYEKL.

This clone was detected only a few times. CDR3 amino acids: CASSEWGTGVRSTEAFF. In nucleotides, the CDR3 is TGTGCCAGCAGTGAATGGGGGACAGGGGTGAGAAGCACTGAAGCTTTCTTT. The chain couples TRBV25-1 to TRBJ1-1; 10 nucleotides line up with TRBD1. The germline V gene encodes CDR1 MGHDK and CDR2 SYGVNS. The V segment lost 1 base and the J segment 4 bases; nucleotides outside the gene matches: 9. The CDR3 spans 17 residues.

To note about this clone: The same CDR3 is also encoded by other DNA sequences in this sample. CDR3 in amino acids: CASSSGYGYTF. The CDR3 DNA is TGTGCCAGCAGTTCGGGATATGGCTACACCTTC. The chain couples TRBV27 to TRBJ1-2; D remains ambiguous. Germline CDR1 MNHEY, CDR2 SMNVEV (reference sequence). V dropped 4 bases and J dropped 5 bases, with 5 bases sitting between them. This CDR3 has 11 amino acids.

The chain carries TRBV15 and TRBJ1-3; D is unclear. The CDR3 runs 14 residues. Trimming shortened V by 0 bases and J by 0 bases, and 3 bases separated the two germline ends. Looked up from germline, CDR1 is LNHNV and CDR2 is YYDKDF (reference sequence). Here the CDR3 reads CATSRDHSGNTIYF. The CDR3 coding sequence is TGTGCCACCAGCAGAGATCACTCTGGAAACACCATATATTTT.

The sample holds a few counts of this clone. V usage is TRBV7-2 and J usage is TRBJ2-7, with 9 bases lining up with TRBD1. J was trimmed by 3 bases and V by 5 bases; bases with no gene match: 5. This CDR3 is built from 14 residues. Germline CDR1 and CDR2: SGHTA and FQGNSA. The CDR3 DNA is TGTGCCAGCAGCCGCCAGGGACAGGGCTACGAGCAGTACTTC. Amino acids: CASSRQGQGYEQYF.

The J gene is TRBJ1-1, the V gene TRBV11-2; D not certain. CDR1 and CDR2 (germline): SGHAT, FQNNGV. Trimming stripped 5 bases from V and 8 bases from J, with 18 bases between. CDR3 length equals 14 residues. The CDR3 coding sequence is TGTGCCAGCAGCCCAGCTCACAGAGTCACGGAAGCTTTCTTT. Translating it yields CASSPAHRVTEAFF.

This sequence joins TRBV5-4 and TRBJ2-3; D is unclear. This CDR3 is 14 amino acids long. Germline CDR1 reads SGHNT; CDR2 reads YYREEE (reference sequence). The V end lost 4 bases, the J end lost 2 bases, and 11 bases lay between the germline ends. The CDR3 sequence: CASSREAVTDTQYF. The CDR3 DNA is TGTGCCAGCAGCCGAGAGGCTGTCACAGATACGCAGTATTTT.

The CDR3 bases are TGCAGCGTTGACAGGGAAGGAGATGAAAAACTGTTTTTT. This sequence encodes CSVDREGDEKLFF. V and J are TRBV29-1 and TRBJ1-4; tentatively, D is TRBD1 (5 bases). The V gene's germline CDR1 is SQVTM and CDR2 ANQGSEA. The CDR3 runs 13 residues. Trimming stripped 3 bases from V and 6 bases from J, with 11 bases between.

V is TRBV18 and J is TRBJ1-1; D unresolved. Deletions cut 3 bases from V and 5 bases from J, with 7 bases between. Germline V gives CDR1 KGHSH, CDR2 LQKENI. The CDR3 extends over 12 amino acids. CDR3 sequence (DNA): TGTGCCAGCTCACCCGGGGAGACTGAAGCTTTCTTT. It translates to CASSPGETEAFF.

The chain employs TRBV19 and TRBJ2-6, with D maybe TRBD2 (6 bases). CDR3 length: 15 amino acids. Germline V gene sequence: CDR1 LNHDA, CDR2 SQIVND (reference sequence). V was trimmed by 5 bases and J by 1 base, leaving 9 bases between them. The CDR3 bases are TGTGCCAGTAGTCGCGGGAATTCTGGGGCCAACGTCCTGACTTTC. Its protein product is CASSRGNSGANVLTF. Variable domain in full (rest from reference TRBV19 and TRBJ2-6): DGGITQSPKYLFRKEGQNVTLSCEQNLNHDAMYWYRQDPGQGLRLIYYSQIVNDFQKGDIAEGYSVSREKKESFPLTVTSAQKNPTAFYLCASSRGNSGANVLTFGAGSRLTVL.

The rearrangement uses TRBV28 and TRBJ2-1; D not certain. Germline lookup yields CDR1 MDHEN and CDR2 SYDVKM. The CDR3 runs 14 residues. V was clipped by 3 bases and J by 8 bases, with 14 bases between them. CDR3: CASSFRSRRHEQFF. CDR3 bases: TGTGCCAGCAGTTTCCGGTCCCGCAGGCATGAGCAGTTCTTC.

The V and J genes are TRBV28 and TRBJ2-7, with D perhaps TRBD2 (6 bases). The V gene's germline CDR1 is MDHEN and CDR2 SYDVKM. CDR3 length: 14 residues. Trimming shortened V by 8 bases and J by 2 bases, and 16 bases separated the two germline ends. Here the CDR3 reads CASAFSGGAYEQYF. Here the CDR3 DNA reads TGTGCCAGCGCATTTAGCGGAGGTGCCTACGAGCAGTACTTC.

This chain links TRBV4-1 with TRBJ2-2; 8 bases map to TRBD2. CDR1 is MGHRA and CDR2 is YSYEKL in the germline V gene. Losses at the gene ends were 0 bases for V and 7 bases for J; bases not matched to a gene: 13. The CDR3 runs to 18 residues. Here the CDR3 reads CASSQDSRTRGGNGELFF. The CDR3 nucleotides are TGCGCCAGCAGCCAAGATAGCCGCACACGGGGGGGAAACGGGGAGCTGTTTTTT.

This chain connects TRBV5-4 to TRBJ1-1; 7 nucleotides align to TRBD1. Germline CDR1 SGHNT, CDR2 YYREEE (reference sequence). Trimming took 5 bases from V and 8 from J; bases not matched to a gene: 6. CDR3 length equals 12 residues. DNA of the CDR3: TGTGCCAGCAGGTCCTACAGGGGAGAAGCTTTCTTT. Its protein is CASRSYRGEAFF.

V usage is TRBV6-6 and J usage is TRBJ1-5; 7 bases are shared with TRBD1. Germline V lookup: CDR1 MNHNY, CDR2 SVGAGI (reference sequence). The CDR3 totals 15 residues. The V and J ends lost 6 bases and 4 bases, in that order; junction bases with no gene match: 9. Here the CDR3 DNA reads TGTGCCAGCAGAGCAATGGGACAGCAGAATCAGCCCCAGCATTTT. Amino acids: CASRAMGQQNQPQHF.

This clone was counted only a few times. Mismatch with germline at one junction end may stem from a read error. The chain employs TRBV7-3 and TRBJ1-1; D not resolved. This CDR3 spans 13 amino acids. In germline, CDR1 is SGHTA, CDR2 FQGTGA. CDR3 protein: CASSLTRNTEAFF. The CDR3 DNA follows: TGTGCCAGCAGCCTAACGAGGAACACTGAAGCTTTCTTT.

This clone was counted once. CDR3 in amino acids: CAISEVGGNTEAFF. The CDR3 DNA sequence: TGTGCCATCAGTGAAGTGGGGGGGAACACTGAAGCTTTCTTT. This chain connects TRBV10-3 to TRBJ1-1, with D maybe TRBD1 (5 bases). Trimming stripped 3 bases from V and 1 base from J, with 9 bases between. CDR1 ENHRY and CDR2 SYGVKD come from the germline V gene. There are 14 residues in the CDR3.

The rearrangement uses TRBV5-1 and TRBJ2-7; the D is unclear. Germline CDR1 is SGHRS and CDR2 is YFSETQ. This CDR3 has 11 residues. V lost 4 bases, J lost 2 bases, and 4 bases lay in between. The CDR3 DNA sequence: TGCGCCAGCAGCCTAACCTACGAGCAGTACTTC. Translated: CASSLTYEQYF.

The rearrangement joins TRBV2 to TRBJ1-5; TRBD1 might be the D (6 bases). Trimming stripped 6 bases from V and 4 bases from J, with 16 bases between. The CDR3 contains 15 residues. In germline, CDR1 is SNHLY, CDR2 FYNNEI. The CDR3 is CASSGDTGSNQPQHF. For the CDR3, the DNA is TGTGCCAGCAGCGGGGATACAGGGTCGAATCAGCCCCAGCATTTT.

V is TRBV11-2 and J is TRBJ2-6; 9 positions agree with TRBD1. V was clipped by 2 bases and J by 4 bases; unmatched bases: 6. Germline values: CDR1 SGHAT, CDR2 FQNNGV. The CDR3 is made up of 17 amino acids. Written as DNA, the CDR3 is TGTGCCAGCAGCTTATTACAGGGGGCAGAGGGGGCCAACGTCCTGACTTTC. Residues: CASSLLQGAEGANVLTF.

The J gene is TRBJ1-2, the V gene TRBV29-1; TRBD1 aligns across 9 bases. The CDR3 contains 14 residues. V lost 1 base, J lost 5 bases, and 5 bases stayed unmatched. Germline V gene sequence: CDR1 SQVTM, CDR2 ANQGSEA. The CDR3 nucleotides read TGCAGCGTTGAAGCGGACAGGGGTTGGTATGGCTACACCTTC. As protein: CSVEADRGWYGYTF.

The rearrangement links TRBV30 to TRBJ1-1; TRBD1 agrees at 11 bases. The CDR3 is 13 residues long. Trimming at V came to 5 bases and at J to 6 bases, leaving 5 bases not matched to a gene. Germline V CDR1 and CDR2: GTSNPN, SVGIG (reference sequence). The CDR3 DNA reads TGTGCCTGGTCCGGGACAGGGGGTTCTGAAGCTTTCTTT. This codes for CAWSGTGGSEAFF.

J is TRBJ1-2 and V is TRBV5-1; D not resolved. This CDR3 spans 14 amino acids. Trimming took 6 bases from V and 0 from J, leaving 12 bases between them. CDR1 SGHRS and CDR2 YFSETQ come from the germline V gene. This CDR3 reads CASMAAPANYGYTF. The DNA of the CDR3 is TGCGCCAGCATGGCGGCACCTGCTAACTATGGCTACACCTTC. The full variable domain, in which reference TRBV5-1 and TRBJ1-2 provide the parts outside the CDR3, is KAGVTQTPRYLIKTRGQQVTLSCSPISGHRSVSWYQQTPGQGLQFLFEYFSETQRNKGNFPGRFSGRQFSNSRSEMNVSTLELGDSALYLCASMAAPANYGYTFGSGTRLTVV.

The chain combines TRBV9 with TRBJ2-1, with 10 bases fitting TRBD2. This CDR3 region has 16 residues. Germline V gene sequence: CDR1 SGDLS, CDR2 YYNGEE. The V gene end was trimmed by 1 base and the J gene end by 7 bases; junction bases not matched to a gene: 8. The CDR3 nucleotides are TGTGCCAGCAGCGTAAAACTAGCGGGGTGCGGGAATGAGCAGTTCTTC. Protein sequence: CASSVKLAGCGNEQFF.